These 18 T cell receptor beta chains were sequenced from one sample in a study of blood T cells in healthy people across ages. Sample-barcoded 5' priming and a J-beta primer mix drove a second PCR of roughly 6 to 12 cycles. TCRdb re-derived calls from the 5' RACE reads in MiXCR, one entry per CDR3 protein. There are about 1.8 million distinct CDR3 sequences in the sample; around 50% occur only once, and 2.1% lies in the top ten. Sequences were obtained from blood. The source is a woman aged 40 to 55 in good health.

The chain links TRBV5-8 to TRBJ2-7, with TRBD2 identical over 10 bases. The germline CDR1 and CDR2 sequences are SGHTS and YDEGEE. The V and J ends lost 7 bases and 5 bases, in that order; junction bases with no gene match: 9. This CDR3 comprises 14 residues. This chain's CDR3 is CASRLAGVRNEQYF. The CDR3 region has the DNA TGTGCCAGCCGGCTAGCGGGGGTTCGAAACGAGCAGTACTTC.

This clonotype was seen a handful of times. CDR3: CASAGTNSYEQYF. The CDR3 DNA reads TGCGCCAGCGCCGGGACTAACTCCTACGAGCAGTACTTC. The V gene is TRBV10-2, the J gene TRBJ2-7; 7 bases agree with TRBD2. CDR3 length: 13 amino acids. Trimming removed 8 bases from V and 0 bases from J; junction bases left unmatched: 4. The V gene's germline CDR1 is WSHSY and CDR2 SAAADI.

This rearrangement joins TRBV4-3 to TRBJ1-1, with TRBD1 identical over 7 bases. CDR3 size: 14 residues. Germline V gene lookup returns CDR1 LGHNA and CDR2 YSLEER. V shed 7 bases and J 1 base; nucleotides not matched to a gene: 6. As DNA, the CDR3 is TGCGCCAGCAAACTAAGGGGGCCGAACACTGAAGCTTTCTTT. This codes for CASKLRGPNTEAFF.

The chain couples TRBV9 to TRBJ2-1; TRBD2 aligns across 10 bases. This CDR3 spans 18 amino acids. Germline V gives CDR1 SGDLS, CDR2 YYNGEE. J lost 8 bases, V lost 0 bases, and 14 bases had no gene match. CDR3 DNA: TGTGCCAGCAGCGTAGCTTTGGCTAGCGGGGGCCTATATCATGAGCAGTTCTTC. This encodes CASSVALASGGLYHEQFF.

The CDR3, as DNA: TGCGCCAGCAGCTCCGGTGGGACCAATGAGCAGTTCTTC. It specifies CASSSGGTNEQFF. The rearrangement uses TRBV5-1 and TRBJ2-1; D possibly uses TRBD1 or TRBD2 (5 bases each). V lost 3 bases to trimming and J lost 6 bases, with 10 bases between them. The CDR3 is 13 amino acids. Germline assignment: CDR1 SGHRS and CDR2 YFSETQ.

The V call is TRBV20-1, the J call TRBJ2-6, with TRBD2 identical over 8 bases. The CDR3 is 18 amino acids. V gave up 3 bases and J gave up 0 bases; unmatched junction bases: 10. Germline CDR1 and CDR2: DFQATT and SNEGSKA (reference sequence). The CDR3: CSASRGGKMFSGANVLTF. CDR3 coding DNA: TGCAGTGCTAGTCGGGGGGGAAAGATGTTCTCTGGGGCCAACGTCCTGACTTTC.

This clonotype was observed a few times. The genes are TRBV4-2 and TRBJ2-5; 13 positions agree with TRBD2. Trimming at V came to 4 bases and at J to 0 bases, leaving 2 bases not matched to a gene. The CDR3 has 16 amino acids. Germline V lookup: CDR1 LGHNA, CDR2 YNFKEQ. CDR3 in amino acids: CASSPGTSGDQETQYF. The CDR3 nucleotides read TGTGCCAGCAGCCCTGGGACTAGCGGGGACCAAGAGACCCAGTACTTC.

The rearrangement links TRBV7-9 to TRBJ2-1; TRBD1 agrees at 9 bases. There are 16 residues in the CDR3. Looked up from germline, CDR1 is SEHNR and CDR2 is FQNEAQ (reference sequence). Losses at the gene ends were 5 bases for V and 4 bases for J; bases not matched to a gene: 9. DNA for the CDR3: TGTGCCAGCAGCACTAGACGGACAGGGGATTACAATGAGCAGTTCTTC. Translating gives CASSTRRTGDYNEQFF.

In its sample, this clonotype was seen a few times. The chain employs TRBV7-2 and TRBJ2-5; D is perhaps TRBD2 (6 bases). The germline V and J ends were trimmed by 2 bases and 2 bases, with 15 bases remaining between them. CDR3 length: 16 amino acids. Germline values: CDR1 SGHTA, CDR2 FQGNSA. CDR3 region: CASSLFGGTRQETQYF. CDR3 in DNA: TGTGCCAGCAGCTTATTTGGCGGGACCCGACAAGAGACCCAGTACTTC.

V and J are TRBV29-1 and TRBJ1-5; unclear D gene. Per the germline V gene, CDR1 is SQVTM and CDR2 is ANQGSEA. Trimming shortened V by 5 bases and J by 6 bases, and 14 bases separated the two germline ends. This CDR3 region has 13 residues. The CDR3 DNA is TGCAGCGTTCAAATCCTGGCGGGTCAGCCCCAGCATTTT. Residues: CSVQILAGQPQHF. The full variable domain, completed using reference TRBV29-1 and TRBJ1-5, is SAVISQKPSRDICQRGTSLTIQCQVDSQVTMMFWYRQQPGQSLTLIATANQGSEATYESGFVIDKFPISRPNLTFSTLTVSNMSPEDSSIYLCSVQILAGQPQHFGDGTRLSIL.

The table lists this clonotype with a few counts. The chain has TRBV20-1 and TRBJ2-1, with D unresolved. The CDR3 contains 14 residues. Germline V gene data show CDR1 as DFQATT and CDR2 as SNEGSKA (reference sequence). Trimming pared 5 bases from V and 6 bases from J, leaving 17 bases between. The CDR3 loop reads CSASARVYGNEQFF. DNA of the CDR3: TGCAGTGCTTCCGCCCGGGTGTATGGCAATGAGCAGTTCTTC.

This clonotype appeared once. The V call is TRBV4-3, the J call TRBJ1-5; D unresolved. From germline, CDR1 is LGHNA and CDR2 YSLEER. The length of the CDR3 is 14 residues. V lost 5 bases, J lost 4 bases, and 12 bases lay in between. For the CDR3, the DNA is TGCGCCAGCAGCAAAAGGACTTCAAATCAGCCCCAGCATTTT. Its protein product is CASSKRTSNQPQHF.

This clonotype has a handful of counts. This chain uses TRBV15 with TRBJ1-1, with TRBD1 identical over 7 bases. There are 13 residues in the CDR3. V trimming: 6 bases; J trimming: 1 base; junction bases outside the gene matches: 2. Germline CDR1 reads LNHNV; CDR2 reads YYDKDF (reference sequence). CDR3 sequence (DNA): TGTGCCACCAGGGGGACAGCGAACACTGAAGCTTTCTTT. Its protein product is CATRGTANTEAFF.

The J gene is TRBJ2-1, the V gene TRBV20-1, with 8 positions matching TRBD1. CDR3 length equals 15 residues. CDR1 is DFQATT, CDR2 SNEGSKA, per germline (reference sequence). V lost 5 bases to trimming and J lost 8 bases; unmatched junction nucleotides: 14. The CDR3 coding sequence is TGCAGTGCTCCTACAGGGGGTCGACGAGGGGATGAGCAGTTCTTC. This translates into CSAPTGGRRGDEQFF.

The chain employs TRBV20-1 and TRBJ1-1; tentatively, D is TRBD1 (5 bases). Germline loops: CDR1 DFQATT, CDR2 SNEGSKA (reference sequence). The CDR3 has 13 residues. Trimming removed 3 bases from V and 5 bases from J, with 13 bases in between. The CDR3 sequence is CSASPQGITEAFF. The CDR3 DNA sequence: TGCAGTGCTAGCCCGCAGGGTATTACTGAAGCTTTCTTT.

The chain links TRBV28 to TRBJ2-7; D is possibly TRBD1 or TRBD2 (6 bases each). Per the germline V gene, CDR1 is MDHEN and CDR2 is SYDVKM. The CDR3 extends over 16 amino acids. V was cut by 8 bases and J by 0 bases, with 20 bases left in between. CDR3 nucleotides: TGTGCCAGCCCTCAGGGGAGGAAACACAACTCCTACGAGCAGTACTTC. As protein: CASPQGRKHNSYEQYF. The whole variable domain, remainder taken from reference TRBV28 and TRBJ2-7, is DVKVTQSSRYLVKRTGEKVFLECVQDMDHENMFWYRQDPGLGLRLIYFSYDVKMKEKGDIPEGYSVSREKKERFSLILESASTNQTSMYLCASPQGRKHNSYEQYFGPGTRLTVT.

The chain combines TRBV24-1 with TRBJ2-1, with 8 bases fitting TRBD1. Germline V gene lookup returns CDR1 KGHDR and CDR2 SFDVKD. CDR3 length: 16 residues. The V and J ends lost 0 bases and 5 bases, in that order; junction bases with no gene match: 5. CDR3 protein: CATSDLQGTGHNEQFF. CDR3 coding DNA: TGTGCCACCAGTGATTTGCAAGGGACAGGACACAATGAGCAGTTCTTC.

The CDR3 region has the DNA TGCGCCAGCAGCCCGCCCAGGGTGGAGACCCAGTACTTC. Amino acid sequence: CASSPPRVETQYF. The rearrangement uses TRBV5-1 and TRBJ2-5, with a weak D call TRBD1 (5 bases). The CDR3 totals 13 residues. Per the germline V gene, CDR1 is SGHRS and CDR2 is YFSETQ. V shed 4 bases and J shed 5 bases, with 12 bases lying between them. The full variable domain, with the rest looked up from reference TRBV5-1 and TRBJ2-5, is KAGVTQTPRYLIKTRGQQVTLSCSPISGHRSVSWYQQTPGQGLQFLFEYFSETQRNKGNFPGRFSGRQFSNSRSEMNVSTLELGDSALYLCASSPPRVETQYFGPGTRLLVL.